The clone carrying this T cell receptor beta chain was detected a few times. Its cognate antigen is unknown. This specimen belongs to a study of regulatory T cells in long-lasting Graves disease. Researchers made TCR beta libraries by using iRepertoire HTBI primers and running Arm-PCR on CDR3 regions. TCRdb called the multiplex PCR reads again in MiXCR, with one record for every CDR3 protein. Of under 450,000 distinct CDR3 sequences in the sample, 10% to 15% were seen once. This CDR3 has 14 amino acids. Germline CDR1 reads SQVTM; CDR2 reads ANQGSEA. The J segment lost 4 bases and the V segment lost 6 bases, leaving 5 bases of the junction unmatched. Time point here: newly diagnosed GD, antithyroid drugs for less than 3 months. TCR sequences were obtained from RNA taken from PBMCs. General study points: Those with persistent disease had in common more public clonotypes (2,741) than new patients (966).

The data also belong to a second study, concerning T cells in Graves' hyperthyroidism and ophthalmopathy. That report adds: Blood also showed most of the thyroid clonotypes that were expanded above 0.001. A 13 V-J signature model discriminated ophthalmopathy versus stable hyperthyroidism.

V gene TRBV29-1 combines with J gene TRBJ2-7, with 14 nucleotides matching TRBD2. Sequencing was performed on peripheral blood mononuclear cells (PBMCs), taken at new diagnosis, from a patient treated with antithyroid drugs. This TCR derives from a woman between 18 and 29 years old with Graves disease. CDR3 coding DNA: TGCAGCGTCGGACTAGCGGGAGGACCGTACGAGCAGTACTTC. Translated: CSVGLAGGPYEQYF.